This is a list of T cell receptor beta chains from one sample in a study of blood T cell repertoires in COVID-19. Produced via immunoSEQ multiplex PCR; TCRdb's table is partial and in-frame only. Among about 300,000 clones listed, roughly 85% were seen once. The sequenced material came from peripheral blood. The receptor source for this set is a woman aged 45 to 65 who had recovered from COVID-19. The CDR3 runs from the conserved cysteine through the conserved F or W. The order of the fields is CDR3 length, D gene, J gene, clone size, V gene, CDR3 DNA, CDR3 protein. The D gene is left open where the match is weak. Size is stated for part of the rows, as once, few or many counts, or as a class when the clone is expanded.

15,NA,TRBJ1-4,NA,TRBV2,TGTGCCAGCAGTAAAGACCGGACTAGTAATGAAAAACTGTTTTTT,CASSKDRTSNEKLFF
16,TRBD2,TRBJ2-5,NA,TRBV7-2,TGTGCCAGCAGCTTAGGGGTCGCGGGGGGCGAGGGGGCCCAGTACTTC,CASSLGVAGGEGAQYF
15,TRBD1,TRBJ2-7,NA,TRBV5-5,TGTGCCAGCAGCCCTCGGGACAGGGCGTCCTACGAGCAGTACTTC,CASSPRDRASYEQYF
15,TRBD1,TRBJ1-2,NA,TRBV4-3,TGCGCCAGCAGCGGTCAGACAGGGCTGCGCTATGGCTACACCTTC,CASSGQTGLRYGYTF
17,TRBD2,TRBJ2-1,NA,TRBV7-9,TGTGCCAGCAGCGCCCCTCGCGGGGGTCAATCCTACAATGAGCAGTTCTTC,CASSAPRGGQSYNEQFF
14,TRBD2,TRBJ2-7,NA,TRBV7-8,TGTGCCAGCAGCTTACGGGGGGTAGTCTACGAGCAGTACTTC,CASSLRGVVYEQYF
16,TRBD1,TRBJ1-2,NA,TRBV5-1,TGCGCCAGCAGCCCTGGGTCGGACAGGGTGTATGATGGCTACACCTTC,CASSPGSDRVYDGYTF
15,TRBD1,TRBJ2-7,NA,TRBV2,TGTGCCAGCAGTGAGCCGGGACAGGGGGTGGGGGAGCAGTACTTC,CASSEPGQGVGEQYF
13,NA,TRBJ1-2,NA,TRBV7-2,TGTGCCAGCAGCCGAGGCGGGTCTAGCGGCTACACCTTC,CASSRGGSSGYTF
19,NA,TRBJ1-6,once,TRBV19,TGTGCCAGTAGTATAGAGACCGGCCAGGATCAGATACGTTATTCACCCCTCCACTTT,CASSIETGQDQIRYSPLHF
14,TRBD2,TRBJ2-7,once,TRBV7-2,TGTGCCAGCAGAAAGTTAGCGGGGGCGGGAGAGCAGTACTTC,CASRKLAGAGEQYF
13,TRBD1,TRBJ1-5,NA,TRBV6-5,TGTGCCAGCTGGACAGGGGGTCCTCAGCCCCAGCATTTT,CASWTGGPQPQHF
14,NA,TRBJ2-5,once,TRBV14,TGTGCCAGCAGCCAAGCGGGGGGCCCGGAGACCCAGTACTTC,CASSQAGGPETQYF
14,NA,TRBJ1-2,NA,TRBV19,TGTGCCAGTAGACGGGGAGCCGCCTCCTATGGCTACACCTTC,CASRRGAASYGYTF
15,TRBD1,TRBJ1-5,NA,TRBV28,TGTGCCAGCAGAATACAGACAGGGGGCAATCAGCCCCAGCATTTT,CASRIQTGGNQPQHF